The sequence of this TCR beta chain was determined in a study of beta chain features in type 1 diabetes. Study outcomes and limitations: Type 1 diabetes patients had fewer VDJ junction insertions and more deletions.

Based on CD45RO/CCR7/CD25/CD127/CD95/CD27, CD4+ regulatory, stem cell-like memory, naive and central memory cells were sorted. Isolated RNA was reverse transcribed in full, so expressed TCRB transcripts were sequenced. Profiling relied on immunoSEQ multiplex PCR, and the TCRdb table lists in-frame clones only, not all of them. The sample shows under 400,000 clones, about 14% of them seen only once. This clone occurred many times. Its antigen is unknown. The sample taken for sequencing was central memory CD4+ T cells from blood. This receptor was identified in a man aged 25 to 40 in good health.

The chain's CDR3 is CASGLVAGYTF. The CDR3 bases are TGTGCTAGTGGTTTGGTAGCGGGCTACACCTTC. The chain is built from TRBV12-5 and TRBJ1-2; D unclear. Germline CDR1 reads LGHNT; CDR2 reads FRNRAP. The V end was cut by 0 bases, the J end by 8 bases, with 4 bases between. This CDR3 comprises 11 residues.